The clone carrying this T cell receptor (beta chain) came up a few times. The antigen remains unidentified. Read data end 3 residues before the CDR3 end; the end is taken from the germline J gene. The sample is drawn from a study of T cell clonality in common variable immunodeficiency. Study-wide results and caveats: Fewer TCRbeta clones were shared among CVID subjects than controls. Common variable immunodeficiency TCR beta sequences reportedly had fewer deletions and N-nucleotide insertions.

Sequencing input was equivalent genomic DNA from CVID and controls. Clones were read by immunoSEQ multiplex PCR, and TCRdb kept only the in-frame ones, dropping some. The sample holds some 11,000 clones, and no clone turns up only once. This CDR3 is built from 13 residues. The V gene lost 5 bases and the J gene lost 3 bases, with 11 bases spanning the gap. Germline V lookup: CDR1 SEHNR, CDR2 FQNEAQ (reference sequence). Sequencing was performed on peripheral blood mononuclear cells. The genes are TRBV7-9 and TRBJ2-7, with D perhaps matching TRBD2 (6 bases). This receptor was taken from a human donor with common variable immunodeficiency. Partial CDR3 DNA: TGTGCCAGCAGCCCTATGGGGGGCTACGAG. It codes for CASSPMGGYE. The entire CDR3 sequence reads CASSPMGGYEQYF.